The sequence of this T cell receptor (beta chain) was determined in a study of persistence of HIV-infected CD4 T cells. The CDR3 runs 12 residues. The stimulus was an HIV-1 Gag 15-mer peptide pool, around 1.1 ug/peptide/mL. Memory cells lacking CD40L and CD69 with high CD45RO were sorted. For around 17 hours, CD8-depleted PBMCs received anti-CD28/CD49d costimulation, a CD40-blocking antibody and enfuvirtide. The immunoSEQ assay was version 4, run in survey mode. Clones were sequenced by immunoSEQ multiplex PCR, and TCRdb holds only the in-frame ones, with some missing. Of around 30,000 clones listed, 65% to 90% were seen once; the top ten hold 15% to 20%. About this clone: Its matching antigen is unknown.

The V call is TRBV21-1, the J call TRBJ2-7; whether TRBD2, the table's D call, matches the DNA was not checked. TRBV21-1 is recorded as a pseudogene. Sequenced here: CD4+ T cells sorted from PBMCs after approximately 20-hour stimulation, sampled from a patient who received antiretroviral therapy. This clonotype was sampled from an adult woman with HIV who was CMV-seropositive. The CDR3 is CASSLPSYEQYF. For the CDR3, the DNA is TGTGCCAGCAGCCTCCCGTCCTACGAGCAGTACTTC.